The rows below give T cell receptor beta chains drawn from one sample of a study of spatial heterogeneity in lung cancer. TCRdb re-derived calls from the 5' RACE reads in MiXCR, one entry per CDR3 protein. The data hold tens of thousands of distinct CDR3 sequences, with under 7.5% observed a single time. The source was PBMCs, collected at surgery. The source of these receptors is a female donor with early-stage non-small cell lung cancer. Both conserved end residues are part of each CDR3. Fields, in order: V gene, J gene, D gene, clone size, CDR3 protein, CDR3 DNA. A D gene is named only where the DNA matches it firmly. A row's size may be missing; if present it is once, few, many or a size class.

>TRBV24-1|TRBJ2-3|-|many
CATSTGMDTQYF
TGTGCCACCAGCACAGGGATGGATACGCAGTATTTT
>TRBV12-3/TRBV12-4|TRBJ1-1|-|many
CASSFQPNTEAFF
TGTGCCAGCAGTTTCCAGCCGAACACTGAAGCTTTCTTT
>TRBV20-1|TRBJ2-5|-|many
CSARPIRAAQETQYF
TGCAGTGCTAGACCTATCCGGGCCGCCCAAGAGACCCAGTACTTC
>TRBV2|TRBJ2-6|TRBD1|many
CASSDLGQGAAGANVLTF
TGTGCCAGCAGTGACCTGGGACAGGGGGCGGCTGGGGCCAACGTCCTGACTTTC
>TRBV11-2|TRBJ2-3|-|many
CASSPLRIGTDTQYF
TGTGCCAGCAGCCCGCTGCGCATCGGCACAGATACGCAGTATTTT
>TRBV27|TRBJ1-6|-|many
CASSLRYGHSFSPLHF
TGTGCCAGCAGTTTACGCTATGGACACTCATTTTCACCCCTCCACTTT
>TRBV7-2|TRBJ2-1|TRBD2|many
CASSRLAGGGEQFF
TGTGCCAGCAGCAGACTAGCGGGGGGAGGTGAGCAGTTCTTC
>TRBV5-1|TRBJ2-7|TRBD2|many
CASSSLAGGTREQYF
TGCGCCAGCAGCTCTTTAGCGGGGGGCACCCGAGAGCAGTACTTC
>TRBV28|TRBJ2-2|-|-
CASSLPAGYTGELFF
TGTGCCAGCAGTTTACCCGCGGGATACACCGGGGAGCTGTTTTTT
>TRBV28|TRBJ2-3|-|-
CANSTDTQYF
TGTGCCAACAGTACAGATACGCAGTATTTT
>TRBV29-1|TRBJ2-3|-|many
CSVDGRETDTQYF
TGCAGCGTTGATGGCAGGGAGACAGATACGCAGTATTTT
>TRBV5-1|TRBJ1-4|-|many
CASRVATNEKLFF
TGCGCCAGCAGGGTGGCAACTAATGAAAAACTGTTTTTT
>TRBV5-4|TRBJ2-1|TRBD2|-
CASRGTNNEQFF
TGTGCCAGCAGGGGGACTAACAATGAGCAGTTCTTC
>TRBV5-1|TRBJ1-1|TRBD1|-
CASSKGQPNTEAFF
TGCGCCAGCAGCAAGGGACAGCCGAACACTGAAGCTTTCTTT
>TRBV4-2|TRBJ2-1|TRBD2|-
CASSQDRPPPGLAGVNEQFF
TGTGCCAGCAGCCAAGATCGGCCCCCCCCGGGACTAGCGGGCGTGAATGAGCAGTTCTTC
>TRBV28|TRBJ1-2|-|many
CASRGSLPLHNYGYTF
TGTGCCAGCAGGGGGTCACTCCCTCTCCACAACTATGGCTACACCTTC
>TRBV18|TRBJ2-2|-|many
CASSQVAGDTGELFF
TGTGCCAGCTCACAGGTGGCAGGGGACACCGGGGAGCTGTTTTTT
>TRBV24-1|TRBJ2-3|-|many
CATSDAGAEDTQYF
TGTGCCACCAGTGATGCGGGGGCGGAAGATACGCAGTATTTT
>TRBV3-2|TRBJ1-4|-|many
CASSLPGRTPHEKLFF
TGTGCCAGCAGCCTTCCGGGCCGAACCCCCCATGAAAAACTGTTTTTT
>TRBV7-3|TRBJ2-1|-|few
CASSPGPPYNEQFF
TGTGCCAGCAGCCCCGGGCCCCCTTACAATGAGCAGTTCTTC
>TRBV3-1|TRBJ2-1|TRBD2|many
CASSHGPLAGRNEQFF
TGTGCCAGCAGCCATGGTCCCCTAGCGGGTAGGAATGAGCAGTTCTTC
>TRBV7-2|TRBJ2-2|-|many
CASSLVERVAGELFF
TGTGCCAGCAGCTTAGTGGAGCGGGTAGCCGGGGAGCTGTTTTTT
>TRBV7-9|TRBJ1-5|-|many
CASSRGEQPQHF
TGTGCCAGCAGCCGAGGGGAGCAGCCCCAGCATTTT
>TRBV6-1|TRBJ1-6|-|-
CASRLYRENNSPLRF
TGTGCCAGCAGACTCTACAGGGAGAATAATTCACCCCTCCGCTTT
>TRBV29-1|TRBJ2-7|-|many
CSANLRGTGMNEQYF
TGCAGCGCCAACCTGAGAGGGACGGGGATGAACGAGCAGTACTTC
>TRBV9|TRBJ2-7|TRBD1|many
CASSPGTGAISYEQYF
TGTGCCAGCAGCCCCGGGACAGGGGCGATCTCCTACGAGCAGTACTTC
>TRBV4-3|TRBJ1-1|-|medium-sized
CASSQGEGSEAFF
TGCGCCAGCAGCCAAGGCGAGGGCTCTGAAGCTTTCTTT
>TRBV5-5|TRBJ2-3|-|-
CARSFLARDTQYF
TGTGCCAGGAGCTTCCTAGCGAGAGATACGCAGTATTTT
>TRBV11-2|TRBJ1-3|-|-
CASSSGLYSGNTIYF
TGTGCCAGCAGCTCGGGACTGTACTCTGGAAACACCATATATTTT
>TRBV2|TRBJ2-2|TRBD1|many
CASRRDRAAGELFF
TGTGCCAGCAGACGGGACAGGGCGGCCGGGGAGCTGTTTTTT
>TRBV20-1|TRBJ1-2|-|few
CSASAPRSHGYTF
TGCAGTGCTAGTGCGCCCCGGTCCCATGGCTACACCTTC
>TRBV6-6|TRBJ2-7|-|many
CASSYSWGSYEQYF
TGTGCCAGCAGTTACTCATGGGGGAGCTACGAGCAGTACTTC
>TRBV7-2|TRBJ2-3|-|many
CASSKTRLDTQYF
TGTGCCAGCAGCAAAACCCGGCTAGATACGCAGTATTTT
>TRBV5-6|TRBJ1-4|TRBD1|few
CASSLRTGPGEKLFF
TGTGCCAGCAGCTTGAGGACAGGTCCAGGTGAAAAACTGTTTTTT
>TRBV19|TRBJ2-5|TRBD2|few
CASSASGTRIETQYF
TGTGCCAGTAGTGCCTCCGGGACTAGGATTGAAACCCAGTACTTC
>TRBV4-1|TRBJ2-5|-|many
CASSLGSQETQYF
TGCGCCAGCAGCCTCGGGAGTCAAGAGACCCAGTACTTC
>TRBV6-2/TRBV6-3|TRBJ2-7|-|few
CASSPGVIGEQYF
TGTGCCAGCAGCCCCGGGGTGATTGGCGAGCAGTACTTC